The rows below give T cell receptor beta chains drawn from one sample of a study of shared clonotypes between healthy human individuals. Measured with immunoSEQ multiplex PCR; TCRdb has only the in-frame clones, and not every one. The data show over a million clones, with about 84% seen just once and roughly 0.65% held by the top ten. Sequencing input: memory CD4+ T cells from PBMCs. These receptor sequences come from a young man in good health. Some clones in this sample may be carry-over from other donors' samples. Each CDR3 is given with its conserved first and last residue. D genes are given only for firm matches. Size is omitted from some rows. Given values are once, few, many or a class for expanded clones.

CDR3aa: CASSSLGSTDTQYF
CDR3nt: TGTGCCAGCAGCTCCCTGGGATCCACAGATACGCAGTATTTT
v_gene: TRBV7-6
abundance: NA
j_gene: TRBJ2-3
d_gene: NA

CDR3aa: CASSLGPDTQYF
CDR3nt: TGTGCCAGCAGCTTAGGGCCAGATACGCAGTATTTT
v_gene: TRBV7-3
abundance: NA
j_gene: TRBJ2-3
d_gene: NA

CDR3aa: CASSERQLYGYTF
CDR3nt: TGTGCCAGCAGTGAAAGGCAGCTCTATGGCTACACCTTC
v_gene: TRBV2
abundance: NA
j_gene: TRBJ1-2
d_gene: NA

CDR3aa: CASSSTGGYGEQYF
CDR3nt: TGTGCCAGCAGCTCTACAGGGGGTTATGGCGAGCAGTACTTC
v_gene: TRBV5-6
abundance: NA
j_gene: TRBJ2-7
d_gene: TRBD1

CDR3aa: CASSTSSGKETQYF
CDR3nt: TGTGCCAGCAGCACTTCTAGCGGGAAAGAGACCCAGTACTTC
v_gene: TRBV7-8
abundance: NA
j_gene: TRBJ2-5
d_gene: TRBD2

CDR3aa: CASSLRYQDRGQETQYF
CDR3nt: TGTGCCAGCAGCTTACGTTATCAGGATCGGGGCCAAGAGACCCAGTACTTC
v_gene: TRBV7-2
abundance: NA
j_gene: TRBJ2-5
d_gene: NA

CDR3aa: CASSPELAGPGTGELFF
CDR3nt: TGTGCCAGCAGCCCCGAACTAGCGGGGCCAGGGACCGGGGAGCTGTTTTTT
v_gene: TRBV5-4
abundance: NA
j_gene: TRBJ2-2
d_gene: TRBD2

CDR3aa: CATSRAGQTNEKLFF
CDR3nt: TGTGCCACCAGCAGAGCAGGACAGACTAATGAAAAACTGTTTTTT
v_gene: TRBV15
abundance: few
j_gene: TRBJ1-4
d_gene: NA

CDR3aa: CASSPFAGGGNEQFF
CDR3nt: TGCGCCAGCAGCCCCTTCGCGGGAGGGGGCAATGAGCAGTTCTTC
v_gene: TRBV5-1
abundance: NA
j_gene: TRBJ2-1
d_gene: TRBD2

CDR3aa: CASSLVGGNYGYTF
CDR3nt: TGTGCCAGCAGCTTGGTAGGGGGGAACTATGGCTACACCTTC
v_gene: TRBV5-4
abundance: NA
j_gene: TRBJ1-2
d_gene: NA

CDR3aa: CASSTTAGPGLEQYF
CDR3nt: TGCGCCAGCAGCACCACGGCCGGTCCCGGGCTCGAGCAGTACTTC
v_gene: TRBV5-1
abundance: NA
j_gene: TRBJ2-7
d_gene: NA

CDR3aa: CASSQVSGTSSYEQYF
CDR3nt: TGTGCCAGCAGCCAAGTCTCGGGGACTAGCTCCTACGAGCAGTACTTC
v_gene: TRBV4-2
abundance: NA
j_gene: TRBJ2-7
d_gene: TRBD2

CDR3aa: CASSIGDRGTNQPQHF
CDR3nt: TGTGCCAGTAGTATCGGGGACAGGGGAACCAATCAGCCCCAGCATTTT
v_gene: TRBV19
abundance: few
j_gene: TRBJ1-5
d_gene: TRBD1

CDR3aa: CASSTGQGAFGYTF
CDR3nt: TGTGCCAGCAGCACAGGACAGGGGGCGTTTGGCTACACCTTC
v_gene: TRBV28
abundance: NA
j_gene: TRBJ1-2
d_gene: TRBD1

CDR3aa: CASSLDWGSSYNEQFF
CDR3nt: TGTGCCAGCAGCTTGGATTGGGGGAGCTCCTACAATGAGCAGTTCTTC
v_gene: TRBV5-6
abundance: NA
j_gene: TRBJ2-1
d_gene: NA

CDR3aa: CASSLDGGPYNEQFF
CDR3nt: TGTGCCAGCAGCTTAGATGGCGGACCCTACAATGAGCAGTTCTTC
v_gene: TRBV7-9
abundance: NA
j_gene: TRBJ2-1
d_gene: NA

CDR3aa: CASSLRSWDAGELFF
CDR3nt: TGTGCCAGCAGCTTGAGGAGTTGGGACGCCGGGGAGCTGTTTTTT
v_gene: TRBV7-2
abundance: NA
j_gene: TRBJ2-2
d_gene: NA

CDR3aa: CASSGREPLLSAQYF
CDR3nt: TGTGCCAGCAGTGGTAGGGAACCCCTGTTGTCCGCGCAGTATTTT
v_gene: TRBV2
abundance: NA
j_gene: TRBJ2-3
d_gene: NA

CDR3aa: CASSLRGGEQYF
CDR3nt: TGTGCCAGCAGCTTAAGGGGAGGGGAGCAGTACTTC
v_gene: TRBV7-2
abundance: NA
j_gene: TRBJ2-7
d_gene: TRBD2

CDR3aa: CSVSAGTGGTEAFF
CDR3nt: TGCAGCGTCTCCGCAGGGACAGGGGGAACTGAAGCTTTCTTT
v_gene: TRBV29-1
abundance: NA
j_gene: TRBJ1-1
d_gene: TRBD1

CDR3aa: CASSLVAGEADTQYF
CDR3nt: TGCGCCAGCAGCTTGGTAGCGGGAGAGGCAGATACGCAGTATTTT
v_gene: TRBV5-1
abundance: NA
j_gene: TRBJ2-3
d_gene: TRBD2

CDR3aa: CAIRTGKGYTEAFF
CDR3nt: TGTGCCATCAGGACAGGGAAGGGGTACACTGAAGCTTTCTTT
v_gene: TRBV10-3
abundance: NA
j_gene: TRBJ1-1
d_gene: TRBD1

CDR3aa: CASRRDRGTEAFF
CDR3nt: TGTGCCAGCAGGCGGGACAGGGGGACTGAAGCTTTCTTT
v_gene: TRBV5-4
abundance: few
j_gene: TRBJ1-1
d_gene: TRBD1

CDR3aa: CASSGLAGAADTQYF
CDR3nt: TGCGCCAGCAGCGGGCTAGCGGGAGCCGCAGATACGCAGTATTTT
v_gene: TRBV5-1
abundance: NA
j_gene: TRBJ2-3
d_gene: TRBD2

CDR3aa: CASRGVSSNTDTQYF
CDR3nt: TGCGCCAGCAGAGGGGTCAGTTCAAACACAGATACGCAGTATTTT
v_gene: TRBV5-1
abundance: NA
j_gene: TRBJ2-3
d_gene: NA

CDR3aa: CASSLTANTEAFF
CDR3nt: TGTGCCAGCAGCTTGACAGCCAACACTGAAGCTTTCTTT
v_gene: TRBV5-4
abundance: few
j_gene: TRBJ1-1
d_gene: NA

CDR3aa: CASSTQPRSYNEQFF
CDR3nt: TGTGCCAGCAGTACCCAACCACGCTCCTACAATGAGCAGTTCTTC
v_gene: TRBV2
abundance: once
j_gene: TRBJ2-1
d_gene: NA